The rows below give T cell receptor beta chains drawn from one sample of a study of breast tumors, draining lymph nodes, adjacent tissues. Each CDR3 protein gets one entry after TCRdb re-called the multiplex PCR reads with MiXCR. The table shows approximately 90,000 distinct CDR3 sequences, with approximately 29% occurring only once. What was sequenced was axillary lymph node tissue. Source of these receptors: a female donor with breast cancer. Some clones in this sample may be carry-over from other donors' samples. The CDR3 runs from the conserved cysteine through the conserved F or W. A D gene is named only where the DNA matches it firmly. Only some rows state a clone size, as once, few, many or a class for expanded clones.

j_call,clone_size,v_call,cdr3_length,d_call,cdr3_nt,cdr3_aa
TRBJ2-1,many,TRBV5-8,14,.,TGTGCCAGCATCCAGGGCTGGCCAAACAATGAGCAGTTCTTC,CASIQGWPNNEQFF
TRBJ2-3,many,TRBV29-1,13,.,TGCAGCGTTGAACCGGAGGCTTCTGGTACGCAGTATTTT,CSVEPEASGTQYF
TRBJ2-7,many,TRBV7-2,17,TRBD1,TGTGCCAGCAGCTTATCCGCCTTGGGACAGGGTTCCTACGAGCAGTACTTC,CASSLSALGQGSYEQYF
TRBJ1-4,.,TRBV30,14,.,TGTGCCTGGAGGGCCCTCCTTTCTAATGAAAAACTGTTTTTT,CAWRALLSNEKLFF
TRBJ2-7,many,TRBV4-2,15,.,TGTGCCAGCAGCCAAGATCTGGGAGGACACGGGGAGCAGTACTTC,CASSQDLGGHGEQYF
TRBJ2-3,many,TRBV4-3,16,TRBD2,TGCGCCAGCAGCTCAGGACTAGCGGGGGGCACAGATACGCAGTATTTT,CASSSGLAGGTDTQYF
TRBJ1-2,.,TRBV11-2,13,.,TGTGCCAGCAGCTTGGATACGGTCTCTGGCTACACCTTC,CASSLDTVSGYTF
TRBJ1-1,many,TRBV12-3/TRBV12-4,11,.,TGTGCCAGCAGTCGGCAGCGTGAAGCTTTCTTT,CASSRQREAFF
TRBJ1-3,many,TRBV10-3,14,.,TGTGCCATCAGCGGGACGAACTCTGGAAACACCATATATTTT,CAISGTNSGNTIYF
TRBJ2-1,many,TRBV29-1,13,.,TGCAGCGTTGGGGGTGGGAGGAGTGCAGAGCAGTTCTTC,CSVGGGRSAEQFF
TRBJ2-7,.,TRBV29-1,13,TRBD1,TGCAGCGTTAGGTTACAGGGGGCGGGCGAGCAGTACTTC,CSVRLQGAGEQYF
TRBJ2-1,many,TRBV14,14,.,TGTGCCAGCAGCCGACTAGGGACCTACAATGAGCAGTTCTTC,CASSRLGTYNEQFF
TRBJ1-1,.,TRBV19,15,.,TGTGTCAGTTCGGGGGGGGGCCCCATGAACACTGAAGCTTTCTTT,CVSSGGGPMNTEAFF
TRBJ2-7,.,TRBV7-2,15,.,TGTGCCAGCAGCTTGGAACCCGGGACGGCCTACGCGCAGCACTTC,CASSLEPGTAYAQHF
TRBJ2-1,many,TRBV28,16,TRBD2,TGTGCCAGCAGTTTATCGGGCGGGAGGGCCCATGGGGAGCAGTTCTTC,CASSLSGGRAHGEQFF
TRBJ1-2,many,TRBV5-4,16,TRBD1,TGTGCCAGCAGCTTGGATGGGACAGGCGTTGGATATGGCTACACCTTC,CASSLDGTGVGYGYTF
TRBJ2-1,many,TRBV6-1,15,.,TGTGCCAGCAGACCTGGGGGGGCGGACTACAATGAGCAGTTCTTC,CASRPGGADYNEQFF
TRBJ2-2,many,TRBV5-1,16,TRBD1,TGCGCCAGCAGCCACCGGGACAGCGGAAACACCGGGGAGCTGTTTTTT,CASSHRDSGNTGELFF
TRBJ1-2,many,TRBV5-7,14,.,TGTGCCAGCAGCTTGGGACAGGATCGCTATGGCTACACCTTC,CASSLGQDRYGYTF
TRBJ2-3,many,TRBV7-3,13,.,TGTGCCAGCAGCTTAACAATCGGCGCTACGCAGTATTTT,CASSLTIGATQYF
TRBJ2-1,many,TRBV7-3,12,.,TGTGCCAGCAGCCCAGGACTGAATGAGCAGTTCTTC,CASSPGLNEQFF
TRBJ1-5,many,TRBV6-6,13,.,TGTGCCAGCAGCAGAGAATGGGGTCAGCCCCAGCATTTT,CASSREWGQPQHF
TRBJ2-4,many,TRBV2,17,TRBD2,TGTGCCAGCATGCCGGGACTAGCGGGAGTTGCCAAAAACATTCAGTACTTC,CASMPGLAGVAKNIQYF
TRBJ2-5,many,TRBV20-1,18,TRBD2,TGCAGTGCTAGAGCAACATCGTGGACTAGCGGGAGAGGAGAGACCCAGTACTTC,CSARATSWTSGRGETQYF
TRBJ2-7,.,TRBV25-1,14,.,TGTGCCAACAGTGAATTGGGATATTCCTACGAACAGTACTTC,CANSELGYSYEQYF
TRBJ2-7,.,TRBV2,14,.,TGTGCCAGCAGTGGGAGGAGGGAAGGGGGCGAGCAGTACTTC,CASSGRREGGEQYF
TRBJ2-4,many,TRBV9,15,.,TGTGCCAGCAGCGAGGGGGGAACCGGAGGAAGCATTCAGTACTTC,CASSEGGTGGSIQYF
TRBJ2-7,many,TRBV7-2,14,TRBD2,TGTGCCAGCAGTCACGGACTAGGGACCTACGAGCAGTACTTC,CASSHGLGTYEQYF
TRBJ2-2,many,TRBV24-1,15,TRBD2,TGTGCCACCAGTCGTACGGGGGAGGGCACCGGGGAGCTGTTTTTT,CATSRTGEGTGELFF
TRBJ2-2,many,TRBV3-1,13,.,TGTGCCAGCAGCCACTCCCGCACCGGAGAGCTGTTTTTT,CASSHSRTGELFF
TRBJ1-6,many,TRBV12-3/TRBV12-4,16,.,TGTGCCAGCAGTTTCGACACAGAGTTTCATAATTCACCCCTCCACTTT,CASSFDTEFHNSPLHF
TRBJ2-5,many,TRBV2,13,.,TGTGCCAGCGAGAGGAGGCCCGGGGAGACCCAGTACTTC,CASERRPGETQYF
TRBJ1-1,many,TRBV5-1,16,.,TGCGCCAGCAGCTTGGTGGCAGGGGAGGGGAACACTGAAGCTTTCTTT,CASSLVAGEGNTEAFF
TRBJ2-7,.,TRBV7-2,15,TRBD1,TGTGCCAGCAGCCCGGGGACAGGGGCCTCCTACGAGCAGTACTTC,CASSPGTGASYEQYF
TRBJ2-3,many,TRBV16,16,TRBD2,TGTGCCAGCAGCCACGGTCAGGCGGGAGTCACAGATACGCAGTATTTT,CASSHGQAGVTDTQYF
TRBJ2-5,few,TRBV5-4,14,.,TGTGCCAGCAGCTTGGAGGTGGGGCAAGAGACCCAGTACTTC,CASSLEVGQETQYF
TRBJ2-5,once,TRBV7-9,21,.,.,CASSFYICSAIPGLAEETQYF
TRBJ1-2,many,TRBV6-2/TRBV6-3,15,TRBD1,TGTGCCAGCAGTCATCCGGGACAGGGATACTATGGCTACACCTTC,CASSHPGQGYYGYTF
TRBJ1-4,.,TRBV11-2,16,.,TGTGCCAGCAGCTTAGATCGGCGGGGCGGAAATGAAAAACTGTTTTTT,CASSLDRRGGNEKLFF
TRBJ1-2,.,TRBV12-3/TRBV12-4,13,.,TGTGCCAGCACGTCGAAGAGGGTAGCGGGCTACACCTTC,CASTSKRVAGYTF